This TCR beta chain was observed in a study of Graves' ophthalmopathy and Graves' hyperthyroidism. Study-level results: Sensitivity of 60% to 71% and specificity of nearly 75% were achieved by the model that predicted ophthalmopathy progression.

Scientists amplified the TCR beta CDR3 regions from RNA transcripts. Following a first-round RT-PCR that used HTBI primers, a second-round multiplex PCR was carried out. Via MiXCR, TCRdb re-called the multiplex PCR reads, giving one row per CDR3 protein. This sample yields about 740,000 distinct CDR3 sequences, of which around 40% are seen a single time; 44% belongs to the top ten. The study enrolled ophthalmopathy donors with moderate-to-severe activity, CAS ≥3, NOSPECS ≥4 and duration under 3 months. Orbital computed tomography, thyroid ultrasound, TRAb, serum thyroxine and clinical symptoms formed the basis of diagnosis. Many counts were recorded for this clonotype. No antigen is known for it. The CDR3 contains 11 residues. Germline loops: CDR1 SQVTM, CDR2 ANQGSEA. V was clipped by 6 bases and J by 4 bases, with 9 bases between them.

This sequence originates from an adult man with Graves' ophthalmopathy. V gene TRBV29-1 combines with J gene TRBJ1-1; no clear D. Sequencing was done on a sample of peripheral blood. CDR3 coding DNA: TGCAGCGTGATGGTGGGCACTGAAGCTTTCTTT. Translating gives CSVMVGTEAFF.